The clone carrying this TCR beta chain was found a few times. Its antigen is currently unknown. PCR involved 60 Vbeta and 13 Jbeta primers. Under the authors' procedure: A later analysis tallied 65 million to 85 million unique TCR beta chains, about 9.9 million of them shared. The protocol was immunoSEQ multiplex PCR, while the TCRdb copy is restricted to in-frame clones and leaves out a portion. The DNA was the basis for D and trimming; V, J and clone size are from that table. The sample consists of over 90,000 clones, 63% of them appearing once. Germline V CDR1 and CDR2: LGHNT, FRNRAP. The J segment lost 7 bases and the V segment lost 6 bases, leaving 22 bases of the junction unmatched. The CDR3 runs 20 residues. The sample originates from a study of cytomegalovirus exposure and HLA in healthy donors. Study-level findings and limits: One variant, a missense change in DCLRE1C, was linked in a later analysis to TCR beta V- and J-gene trimming.

V usage is TRBV12-5 and J usage is TRBJ2-1, with 12 positions matching TRBD2. The source is a human donor in good health. Specimen: PBMCs. This chain's CDR3 is CASGNAGVWLAGGPWNEQFF. Here the CDR3 DNA reads TGTGCTAGTGGAAATGCCGGAGTGTGGCTAGCGGGAGGGCCTTGGAATGAGCAGTTCTTC.